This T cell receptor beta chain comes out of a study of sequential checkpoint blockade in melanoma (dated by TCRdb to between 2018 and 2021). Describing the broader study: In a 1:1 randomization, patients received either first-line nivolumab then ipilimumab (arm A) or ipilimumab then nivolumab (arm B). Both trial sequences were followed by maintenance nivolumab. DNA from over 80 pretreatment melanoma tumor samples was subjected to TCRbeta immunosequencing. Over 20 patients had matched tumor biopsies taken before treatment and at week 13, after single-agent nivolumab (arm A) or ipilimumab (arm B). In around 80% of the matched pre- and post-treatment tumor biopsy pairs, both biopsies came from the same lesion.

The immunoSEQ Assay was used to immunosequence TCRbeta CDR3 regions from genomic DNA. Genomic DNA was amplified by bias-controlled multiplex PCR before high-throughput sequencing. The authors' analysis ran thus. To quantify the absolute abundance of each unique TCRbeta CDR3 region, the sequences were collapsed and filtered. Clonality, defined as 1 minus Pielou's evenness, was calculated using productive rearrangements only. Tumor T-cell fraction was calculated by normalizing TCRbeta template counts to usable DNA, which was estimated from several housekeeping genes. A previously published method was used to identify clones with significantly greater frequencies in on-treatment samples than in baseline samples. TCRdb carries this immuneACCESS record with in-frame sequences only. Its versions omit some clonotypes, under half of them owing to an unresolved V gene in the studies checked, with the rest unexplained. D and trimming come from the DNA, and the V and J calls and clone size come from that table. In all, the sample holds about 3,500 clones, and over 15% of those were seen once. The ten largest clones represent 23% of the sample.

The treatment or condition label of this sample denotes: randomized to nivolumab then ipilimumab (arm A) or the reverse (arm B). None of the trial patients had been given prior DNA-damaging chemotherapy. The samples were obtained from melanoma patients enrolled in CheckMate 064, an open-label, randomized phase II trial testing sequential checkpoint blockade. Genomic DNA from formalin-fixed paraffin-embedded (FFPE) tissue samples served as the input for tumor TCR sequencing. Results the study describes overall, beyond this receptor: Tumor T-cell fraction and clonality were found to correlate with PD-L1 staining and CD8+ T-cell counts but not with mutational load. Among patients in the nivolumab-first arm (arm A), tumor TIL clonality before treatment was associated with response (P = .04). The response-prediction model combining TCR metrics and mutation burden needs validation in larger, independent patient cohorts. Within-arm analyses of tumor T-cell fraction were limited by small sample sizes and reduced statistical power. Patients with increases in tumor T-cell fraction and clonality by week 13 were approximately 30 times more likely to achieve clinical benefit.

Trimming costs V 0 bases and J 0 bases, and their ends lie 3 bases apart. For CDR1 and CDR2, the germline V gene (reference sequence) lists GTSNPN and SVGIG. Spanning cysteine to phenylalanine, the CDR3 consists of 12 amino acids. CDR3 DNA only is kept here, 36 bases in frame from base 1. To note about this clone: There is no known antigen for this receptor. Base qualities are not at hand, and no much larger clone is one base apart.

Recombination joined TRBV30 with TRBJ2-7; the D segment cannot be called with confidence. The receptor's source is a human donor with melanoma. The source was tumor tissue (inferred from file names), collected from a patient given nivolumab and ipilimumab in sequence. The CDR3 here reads CAWSVVSYEQYF. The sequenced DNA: TGTGCCTGGAGTGTCGTCTCCTACGAGCAGTACTTC.